The rows below give T cell receptor beta chains drawn from one sample of a study of response to subunit inactivated influenza vaccine. TCRdb passed the RT-PCR reads through MiXCR, listing each CDR3 protein once. In the table there are around 520,000 distinct CDR3 sequences, roughly 27% of which are singletons. This sample comprised CD4+ T cells sorted from PBMCs, obtained 4 to 6 days after vaccination. The source of these receptors is a man aged 45 to 65 who received an inactivated influenza vaccine. Each CDR3 is given with its conserved first and last residue. The D gene is left open where the match is weak. Clone size is given for some rows only: seen once, a few or many times, or a class if the clone is expanded.

j_call clone_size v_call d_call cdr3_aa cdr3_nt
TRBJ2-4 - TRBV24-1 - CATSDLTGEDIQYF TGTGCCACCAGTGATTTGACAGGGGAGGACATTCAGTACTTC
TRBJ2-1 - TRBV12-3/TRBV12-4 TRBD1 CASSLKGQMWSYNEQFF TGTGCCAGCAGTTTAAAGGGACAGATGTGGTCCTACAATGAGCAGTTCTTC
TRBJ1-1 - TRBV11-2 - CASSLSQGQNTEAFF TGTGCCAGCAGCTTATCGCAGGGGCAGAACACTGAAGCTTTCTTT
TRBJ1-1 - TRBV28 - CASSLVIWGGTEAFF TGTGCCAGCAGTTTAGTGATATGGGGTGGTACTGAAGCTTTCTTT
TRBJ1-6 few TRBV20-1 - CSARKGANNSPLHF TGCAGTGCTAGGAAGGGTGCAAATAATTCACCCCTCCACTTT
TRBJ2-7 - TRBV10-3 - CAISEEGGFSYEQYF TGTGCCATCAGTGAGGAAGGGGGTTTCTCCTACGAGCAGTACTTC
TRBJ2-7 once TRBV20-1 - CSARRGGALSYEQYF TGCAGTGCTAGAAGGGGGGGGGCTTTATCCTACGAGCAGTACTTC
TRBJ2-2 - TRBV6-5 - CASSYSAGGGWELFF TGTGCCAGCAGTTACTCGGCAGGGGGAGGGTGGGAGCTGTTTTTT
TRBJ2-3 few TRBV12-3/TRBV12-4 TRBD2 CASRARASGISDTQYF TGTGCCAGCAGGGCGCGGGCTAGCGGGATATCAGATACGCAGTATTTT
TRBJ2-2 - TRBV10-3 TRBD2 CAIGLAGNTGELFF TGTGCCATCGGACTAGCGGGAAACACCGGGGAGCTGTTTTTT